The clone carrying this T cell receptor beta chain has a single count. The data stem from a study of cytomegalovirus exposure and HLA in healthy donors. 13 Jbeta primers and 60 Vbeta primers were used for the PCR. Method: immunoSEQ multiplex PCR; TCRdb's copy keeps in-frame clones and lacks some. The sample records approximately 100,000 clones, approximately 80% being singletons. This receptor was obtained from a man aged 35 to 55 in good health and CMV-seropositive. The specimen sequenced was PBMCs.

CDR3 protein: CASSLVPSGDTQYF. CDR3 sequence (DNA): TGTGCCAGCAGCTTAGTTCCTAGCGGAGATACGCAGTATTTT. The gene calls are TRBV7-3 and TRBJ2-3; 7 bases fit TRBD2. Trimming cost V 2 bases and J 5 bases; bases outside gene matches: 4. Germline lookup yields CDR1 SGHTA and CDR2 FQGTGA. The CDR3 is made up of 14 amino acids.